Below, 3 T cell receptor beta chains from the same sample are listed, as sequenced in a study of blood T cells in healthy people across ages. For the second PCR, which ran for 7 to 11 cycles, a sample-barcoded 5' primer and a J-beta primer mix were used. TCRdb re-derived calls from the 5' RACE reads in MiXCR, one entry per CDR3 protein. The sample holds about 1.6 million distinct CDR3 sequences, around 36% seen once. Sample: blood. The receptor set was obtained from a woman in her twenties or thirties in good health.

This clonotype was seen many times. CDR3: CASSQGPVRRENEQFF. The CDR3 nucleotides read TGCGCCAGCAGCCAAGGGCCGGTGAGGCGGGAGAACGAGCAGTTCTTC. The gene calls are TRBV4-1 and TRBJ2-1, with TRBD2 matching over 7 bases. CDR1 is MGHRA and CDR2 is YSYEKL in the germline V gene. V dropped 1 base and J dropped 10; count of bases not matched to a gene: 13. The CDR3 is made up of 16 amino acids.

This clonotype was seen a handful of times. The rearrangement uses TRBV6-1 and TRBJ2-2, with TRBD1 matching over 8 bases. V shed 5 bases, J shed 5 bases, and the junction held 7 bases outside the gene matches. The CDR3 is 15 residues long. CDR1 and CDR2 (germline): MNHNS, SASEGT. CDR3 protein: CASSSTTGGTGELFF. DNA of the CDR3: TGTGCCAGCAGTTCTACCACAGGGGGAACCGGGGAGCTGTTTTTT.

Only a few counts were recorded for this clonotype. The chain uses TRBV20-1 and TRBJ2-1; 9 bases agree with TRBD2. With 3 bases clipped from V and 0 bases from J, the junction kept 6 bases outside the gene matches. The CDR3 has 16 residues. Germline V gene lookup returns CDR1 DFQATT and CDR2 SNEGSKA (reference sequence). CDR3 protein: CSASSKREDSYNEQFF. CDR3 sequence (DNA): TGCAGTGCTAGCTCTAAGCGGGAGGACTCCTACAATGAGCAGTTCTTC.